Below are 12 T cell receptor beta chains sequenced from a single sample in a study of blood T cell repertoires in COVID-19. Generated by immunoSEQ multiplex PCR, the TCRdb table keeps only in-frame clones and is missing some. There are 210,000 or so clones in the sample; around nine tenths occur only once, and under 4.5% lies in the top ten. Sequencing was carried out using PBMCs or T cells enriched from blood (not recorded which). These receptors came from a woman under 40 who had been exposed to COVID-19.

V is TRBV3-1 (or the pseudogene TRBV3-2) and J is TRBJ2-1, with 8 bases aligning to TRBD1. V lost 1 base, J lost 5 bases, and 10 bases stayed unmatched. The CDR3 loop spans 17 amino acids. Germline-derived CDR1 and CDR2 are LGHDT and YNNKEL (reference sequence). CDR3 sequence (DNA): TGTGCCAGCAGCCAAGCCGTTGGACAGGGCCCGGACAATGAGCAGTTCTTC. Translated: CASSQAVGQGPDNEQFF.

The CDR3 sequence: CASSLVGQSSTREQYF. CDR3 nucleotide sequence: TGTGCCAGCAGCTTAGTGGGACAGTCCTCTACGAGGGAGCAGTACTTC. V and J are TRBV7-8 and TRBJ2-7; the match to TRBD1 covers 7 bases. With V trimmed by 1 base and J by 7 bases, 13 bases remained unmatched. Germline CDR1 is SGHVS and CDR2 is FQNEAQ. This CDR3 region has 16 residues. The full variable domain, with the rest looked up from reference TRBV7-8 and TRBJ2-7, is GAGVSQSPRYKVAKRGQDVALRCDPISGHVSLFWYQQALGQGPEFLTYFQNEAQLDKSGLPSDRFFAERPEGSVSTLKIQRTQQEDSAVYLCASSLVGQSSTREQYFGPGTRLTVT.

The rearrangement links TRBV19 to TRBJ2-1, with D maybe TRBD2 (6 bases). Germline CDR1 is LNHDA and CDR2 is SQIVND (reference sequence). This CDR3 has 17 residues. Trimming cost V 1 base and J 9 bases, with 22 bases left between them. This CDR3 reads CASSIAHGGIRVGEQFF. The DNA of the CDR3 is TGTGCCAGTAGTATAGCCCATGGGGGGATTCGCGTGGGTGAGCAGTTCTTC.

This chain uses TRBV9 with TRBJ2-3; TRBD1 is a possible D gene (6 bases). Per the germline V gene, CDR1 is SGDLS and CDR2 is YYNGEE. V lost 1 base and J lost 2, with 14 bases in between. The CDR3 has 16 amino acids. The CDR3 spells CASSVSPGVHTDTQYF. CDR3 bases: TGTGCCAGCAGCGTAAGTCCAGGGGTCCACACAGATACGCAGTATTTT.

The CDR3 protein is CASSLVEGIGSGYTF. As DNA, the CDR3 is TGTGCCAGCAGCTTAGTGGAGGGGATTGGGAGCGGCTACACCTTC. This rearrangement joins TRBV7-2 to TRBJ1-2, with TRBD1 as a possible D gene (5 bases). Trimming removed 1 base at V and 8 bases at J, with 17 bases between. Germline V gene lookup returns CDR1 SGHTA and CDR2 FQGNSA. CDR3 length: 15 residues.

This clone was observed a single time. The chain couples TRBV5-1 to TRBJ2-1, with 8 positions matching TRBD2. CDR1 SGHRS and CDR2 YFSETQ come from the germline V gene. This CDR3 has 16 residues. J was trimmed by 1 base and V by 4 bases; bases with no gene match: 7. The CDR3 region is CASSREGRRSYNEQFF. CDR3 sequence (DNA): TGCGCCAGCAGCCGGGAGGGCCGACGGTCCTACAATGAGCAGTTCTTC. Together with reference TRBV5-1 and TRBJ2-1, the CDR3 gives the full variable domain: KAGVTQTPRYLIKTRGQQVTLSCSPISGHRSVSWYQQTPGQGLQFLFEYFSETQRNKGNFPGRFSGRQFSNSRSEMNVSTLELGDSALYLCASSREGRRSYNEQFFGPGTRLTVL.

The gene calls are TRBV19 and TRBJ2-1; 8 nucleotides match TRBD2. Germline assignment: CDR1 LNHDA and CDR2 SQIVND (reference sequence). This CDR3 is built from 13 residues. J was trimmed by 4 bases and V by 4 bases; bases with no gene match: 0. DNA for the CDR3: TGTGCCAGTAGTAGCGGGAGGTACAATGAGCAGTTCTTC. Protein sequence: CASSSGRYNEQFF.

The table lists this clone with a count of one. The CDR3 spells CASLVWGGMSFF. The CDR3 coding sequence is TGTGCCAGCCTAGTCTGGGGGGGTATGTCTTTCTTT. V gene TRBV28 combines with J gene TRBJ1-1; D may be TRBD1 (5 bases). This CDR3 comprises 12 residues. Trimming left V 8 bases short and J 12 bases short, with 19 bases between. Germline V gene sequence: CDR1 MDHEN, CDR2 SYDVKM.

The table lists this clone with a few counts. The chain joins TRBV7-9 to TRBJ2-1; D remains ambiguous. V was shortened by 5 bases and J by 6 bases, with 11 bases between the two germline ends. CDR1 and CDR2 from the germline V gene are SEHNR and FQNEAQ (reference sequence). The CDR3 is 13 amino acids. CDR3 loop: CASSPSRVNEQFF. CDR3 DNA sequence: TGTGCCAGCAGCCCTAGTAGAGTCAATGAGCAGTTCTTC.

The CDR3 DNA reads as TGTGCCAGCAGCTTAGCCGGACTGGGCGGACTTAACTATGGCTACACCTTC. Translation gives CASSLAGLGGLNYGYTF. The gene calls are TRBV7-8 and TRBJ1-2, with D unclear. The length of the CDR3 is 17 residues. The V end lost 0 bases, the J end lost 1 base, and 15 bases lay between the germline ends. Germline CDR1 reads SGHVS; CDR2 reads FQNEAQ.

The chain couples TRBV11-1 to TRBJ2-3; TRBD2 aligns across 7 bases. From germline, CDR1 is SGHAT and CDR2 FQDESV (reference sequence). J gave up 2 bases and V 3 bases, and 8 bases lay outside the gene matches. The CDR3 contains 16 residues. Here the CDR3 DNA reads TGTGCCAGCAGCTTTCGACTAGCTCTGGACACAGATACGCAGTATTTT. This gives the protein CASSFRLALDTDTQYF.

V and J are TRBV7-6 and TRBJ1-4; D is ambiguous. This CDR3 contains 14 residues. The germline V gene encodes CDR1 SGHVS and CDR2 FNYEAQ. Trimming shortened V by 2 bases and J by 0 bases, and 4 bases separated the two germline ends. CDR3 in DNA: TGTGCCAGCAGCTTACGGGCAACTAATGAAAAACTGTTTTTT. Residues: CASSLRATNEKLFF.